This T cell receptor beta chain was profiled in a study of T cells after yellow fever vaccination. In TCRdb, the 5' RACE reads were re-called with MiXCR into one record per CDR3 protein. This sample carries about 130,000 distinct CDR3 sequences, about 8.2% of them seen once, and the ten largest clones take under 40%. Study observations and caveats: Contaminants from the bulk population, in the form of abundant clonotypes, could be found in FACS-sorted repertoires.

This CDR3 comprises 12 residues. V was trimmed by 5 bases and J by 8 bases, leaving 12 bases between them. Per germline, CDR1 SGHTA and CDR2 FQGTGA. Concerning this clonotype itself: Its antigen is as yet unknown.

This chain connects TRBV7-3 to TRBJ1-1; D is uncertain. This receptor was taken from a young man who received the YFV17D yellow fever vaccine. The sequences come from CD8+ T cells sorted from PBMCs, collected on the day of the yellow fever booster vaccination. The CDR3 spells CASSLDVEEAFF. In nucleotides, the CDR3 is TGTGCCAGCAGCCTCGATGTGGAAGAAGCTTTCTTT.